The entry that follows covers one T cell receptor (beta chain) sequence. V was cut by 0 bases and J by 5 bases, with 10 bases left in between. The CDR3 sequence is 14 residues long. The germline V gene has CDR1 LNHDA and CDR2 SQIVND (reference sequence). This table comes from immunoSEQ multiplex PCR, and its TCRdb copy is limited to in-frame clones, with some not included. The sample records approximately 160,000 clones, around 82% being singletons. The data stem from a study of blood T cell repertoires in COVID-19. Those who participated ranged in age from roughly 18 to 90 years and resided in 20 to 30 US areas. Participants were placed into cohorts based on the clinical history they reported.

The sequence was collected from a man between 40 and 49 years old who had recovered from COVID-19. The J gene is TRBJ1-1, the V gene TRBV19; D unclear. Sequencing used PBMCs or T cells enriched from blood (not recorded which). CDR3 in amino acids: CASSIDGVGTEAFF. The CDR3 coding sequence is TGTGCCAGTAGTATAGATGGAGTTGGGACTGAAGCTTTCTTT.